This passage covers 22 T cell receptor beta chains from one sample sequenced in a study of blood T cell repertoires in COVID-19. The assay was immunoSEQ multiplex PCR, and TCRdb's table has in-frame clones only and misses some. Counted here are some 240,000 clones, roughly 80% occurring once; the ten biggest clones make up about 3%. Material for sequencing was PBMCs or T cells enriched from blood (not recorded which). The receptors here all came from a man aged 50 to 60 who had recovered from COVID-19.

The chain recombines TRBV7-3 with TRBJ2-5, with D tentatively TRBD2 (5 bases). V was pared by 3 bases and J by 5 bases, with 10 bases between. Looked up from germline, CDR1 is SGHTA and CDR2 is FQGTGA. CDR3 length equals 13 residues. Here the CDR3 DNA reads TGTGCCAGCAGCTTCAGCGAGGGCGAGACCCAGTACTTC. It codes for CASSFSEGETQYF.

This clone was counted between two and nine times. The rearrangement links TRBV4-3 to TRBJ2-5; weak D call: TRBD1 (5 bases). V lost 0 bases and J 2 bases, leaving 10 bases between the germline ends. The germline V gene has CDR1 LGHNA and CDR2 YSLEER. The CDR3 loop spans 15 amino acids. CDR3 DNA sequence: TGCGCCAGCAGCCAAGATAACAGGAATCAAGAGACCCAGTACTTC. Amino acids: CASSQDNRNQETQYF.

V usage is TRBV30 and J usage is TRBJ1-1; D uncertain. CDR3 length: 15 residues. V lost 1 base, J lost 1 base, and 13 bases lay in between. Per the germline V gene, CDR1 is GTSNPN and CDR2 is SVGIG (reference sequence). The CDR3 bases are TGTGCCTGGAGTGCCGCGGTTGGGAGGAACACTGAAGCTTTCTTT. This codes for CAWSAAVGRNTEAFF.

The chain recombines TRBV9 with TRBJ2-3; D might be TRBD1 (5 bases). CDR1 is SGDLS and CDR2 is YYNGEE in the germline V gene. V gave up 4 bases and J gave up 3 bases, with 18 bases separating them. The CDR3 has 16 residues. Here the CDR3 reads CASSNTGPLGTDTQYF. In nucleotides, the CDR3 is TGTGCCAGCAGCAATACAGGTCCTTTGGGGACAGATACGCAGTATTTT.

CDR3 sequence reads: CASSLLAGGLTGEQYF. The CDR3, as DNA: TGTGCCAGCAGCTTACTAGCGGGAGGCCTAACCGGCGAGCAGTACTTC. V gene TRBV7-2 combines with J gene TRBJ2-7; TRBD2 matches at 11 bases. The CDR3 contains 16 residues. The germline CDR1 and CDR2 sequences are SGHTA and FQGNSA. J was trimmed by 6 bases and V by 2 bases; bases with no gene match: 9.

The rearrangement links TRBV12-3 or TRBV12-4 to TRBJ1-5; D gene ambiguous. This CDR3 comprises 13 residues. V gave up 2 bases and J gave up 7 bases, with 9 bases separating them. The CDR3 DNA reads TGTGCCAGCAGTTTATACGGTGCCCAGCCCCAGCATTTT. Its protein is CASSLYGAQPQHF.

V usage is TRBV5-5 and J usage is TRBJ2-7, with D possibly TRBD2 on 6 matching bases. CDR1 is SGHKS and CDR2 is YYEKEE in the germline V gene (reference sequence). V was shortened by 1 base and J by 2 bases, with 16 bases between the two germline ends. The CDR3 is made up of 16 amino acids. Here the CDR3 reads CASSLFGGANPYEQYF. The CDR3 nucleotides are TGTGCCAGCAGCTTGTTTGGAGGGGCGAACCCCTACGAGCAGTACTTC.

The rearrangement links TRBV2 to TRBJ2-7, with 7 bases matching TRBD1. CDR1 SNHLY and CDR2 FYNNEI come from the germline V gene. This CDR3 has 14 amino acids. The junction had 4 bases not matched to a gene; V was cut back by 3 bases and J by 2 bases. The CDR3 nucleotides are TGTGCCAGCAGTGACAGGGGGAAACCCTACGAGCAGTACTTC. Translation gives CASSDRGKPYEQYF.

The chain combines TRBV3-1 (or the pseudogene TRBV3-2) with TRBJ1-2; possibly TRBD1 for D (5 bases). CDR3 length equals 14 residues. In germline, CDR1 is LGHDT, CDR2 YNNKEL (reference sequence). The germline V and J ends were trimmed by 0 bases and 6 bases, with 11 bases remaining between them. This CDR3 is CASSQESRDNGYTF. CDR3 sequence (DNA): TGTGCCAGCAGCCAAGAGAGCAGGGATAATGGCTACACCTTC.

V is TRBV5-1 and J is TRBJ2-2, with a tentative D call TRBD1 (5 bases). Trimming took 0 bases from V and 3 from J, leaving 9 bases between them. CDR3 length: 15 residues. Looked up from germline, CDR1 is SGHRS and CDR2 is YFSETQ. This CDR3 is CASSLGQSYTGELFF. The CDR3 DNA is TGCGCCAGCAGCTTGGGACAGTCATACACCGGGGAGCTGTTTTTT.

The chain uses TRBV28 and TRBJ2-5; the match to TRBD2 covers 7 bases. The junction had 10 bases not matched to a gene; V was cut back by 2 bases and J by 7 bases. Looked up from germline, CDR1 is MDHEN and CDR2 is SYDVKM. The CDR3 spans 15 residues. Here the CDR3 reads CASSLPGSGGWTQYF. The CDR3 DNA follows: TGTGCCAGCAGTTTACCAGGGTCCGGGGGGTGGACCCAGTACTTC.

The chain links TRBV9 to TRBJ2-3; weak D call: TRBD1 (6 bases). Trimming removed 0 bases from V and 0 bases from J, with 11 bases in between. Germline V gives CDR1 SGDLS, CDR2 YYNGEE. CDR3 length: 16 residues. In DNA, the CDR3 is TGTGCCAGCAGCGTAGGACCAGGGGACAGCACAGATACGCAGTATTTT. It encodes CASSVGPGDSTDTQYF.

The gene calls are TRBV2 and TRBJ1-1, with TRBD1 as a possible D gene (5 bases). Germline V gene data show CDR1 as SNHLY and CDR2 as FYNNEI. The CDR3 length is 13 residues. The germline V and J ends were trimmed by 8 bases and 0 bases, with 10 bases remaining between them. In DNA, the CDR3 is TGTGCCAGCGGATACAGGATGAACACTGAAGCTTTCTTT. This codes for CASGYRMNTEAFF.

CDR3 DNA sequence: TGTGCCAGCAGCTTAACAGCTGACACCGGGGAGCTGTTTTTT. This gives the protein CASSLTADTGELFF. The chain recombines TRBV7-9 with TRBJ2-2; D gene ambiguous. The CDR3 is 14 amino acids. Germline CDR1 and CDR2: SEHNR and FQNEAQ (reference sequence). Deletions cut 2 bases from V and 3 bases from J, with 7 bases between.

The chain joins TRBV6-5 to TRBJ2-7; the D gene is possibly TRBD1 (6 bases). Germline CDR1 reads MNHEY; CDR2 reads SVGAGI. V was clipped by 5 bases and J by 4 bases, with 15 bases between them. The CDR3 has 14 residues. The CDR3 loop reads CASSNRQGTYEQYF. Here the CDR3 DNA reads TGTGCCAGCAGTAATCGGCAGGGGACGTACGAGCAGTACTTC.

V gene TRBV29-1 combines with J gene TRBJ2-7, with 7 bases aligning to TRBD1. V gave up 7 bases and J gave up 7 bases; unmatched junction bases: 16. The length of the CDR3 is 14 residues. The germline V gene encodes CDR1 SQVTM and CDR2 ANQGSEA. This CDR3 reads CSASEGGPTSEQYF. In DNA, the CDR3 is TGCAGCGCCTCTGAAGGGGGCCCTACGTCTGAGCAGTACTTC.

The CDR3 region is CASSEGLPNEQFF. The DNA for the CDR3 is TGTGCCAGCAGTGAAGGACTCCCGAATGAGCAGTTCTTC. J is TRBJ2-1 and V is TRBV2, with D uncertain. Germline CDR1 reads SNHLY; CDR2 reads FYNNEI. The V gene lost 1 base and the J gene lost 7 bases, with 8 bases spanning the gap. This CDR3 has 13 amino acids.

The chain recombines TRBV15 with TRBJ1-2; 10 positions agree with TRBD1. Looked up from germline, CDR1 is LNHNV and CDR2 is YYDKDF (reference sequence). The CDR3 runs 15 residues. Trimming cost V 1 base and J 2 bases; bases outside gene matches: 1. The CDR3 is CATSRGDRGNYGYTF. In DNA form, the CDR3 reads TGTGCCACCAGCAGAGGGGACAGGGGAAACTATGGCTACACCTTC.

The gene calls are TRBV27 and TRBJ2-1; D may be TRBD2 (5 bases). Germline V gene sequence: CDR1 MNHEY, CDR2 SMNVEV (reference sequence). The CDR3 is made up of 12 amino acids. Trimming removed 6 bases from V and 8 bases from J, with 11 bases in between. The CDR3 sequence is CASSVTRDEQFF. CDR3 bases: TGTGCCAGCAGCGTCACTAGGGATGAGCAGTTCTTC.

This chain links TRBV30 with TRBJ2-1; TRBD2 matches at 7 bases. The V gene's germline CDR1 is GTSNPN and CDR2 SVGIG (reference sequence). This CDR3 has 15 residues. Germline trimming cut 2 bases from V and 7 bases from J; bases unmatched to any gene: 11. The CDR3: CAWSRKSSGRNEQFF. The CDR3 DNA sequence: TGTGCCTGGAGTCGTAAGTCTAGCGGTCGGAATGAGCAGTTCTTC. Using reference TRBV30 and TRBJ2-1 for the parts outside the CDR3, the full variable domain is SQTIHQWPATLVQPVGSPLSLECTVEGTSNPNLYWYRQAAGRGLQLLFYSVGIGQISSEVPQNLSASRPQDRQFILSSKKLLLSDSGFYLCAWSRKSSGRNEQFFGPGTRLTVL.

The chain has TRBV28 and TRBJ2-7; D remains ambiguous. The CDR3 is 13 residues long. V lost 4 bases, J lost 0 bases, and 7 bases lay in between. The germline V gene encodes CDR1 MDHEN and CDR2 SYDVKM. The DNA of the CDR3 is TGTGCCAGCAGTTCCATCAGCTCCTACGAGCAGTACTTC. Amino acid sequence: CASSSISSYEQYF.

The chain joins TRBV10-3 to TRBJ2-7; tentative D call: TRBD1 (6 bases). With 4 bases removed from V and 3 bases from J, the gap between germline ends came to 16 bases. The CDR3 spans 15 residues. Per the germline V gene, CDR1 is ENHRY and CDR2 is SYGVKD. The CDR3 loop is CAISGDDRTGYEQYF. The CDR3 region has the DNA TGTGCCATCAGTGGGGATGACAGGACGGGCTACGAGCAGTACTTC.